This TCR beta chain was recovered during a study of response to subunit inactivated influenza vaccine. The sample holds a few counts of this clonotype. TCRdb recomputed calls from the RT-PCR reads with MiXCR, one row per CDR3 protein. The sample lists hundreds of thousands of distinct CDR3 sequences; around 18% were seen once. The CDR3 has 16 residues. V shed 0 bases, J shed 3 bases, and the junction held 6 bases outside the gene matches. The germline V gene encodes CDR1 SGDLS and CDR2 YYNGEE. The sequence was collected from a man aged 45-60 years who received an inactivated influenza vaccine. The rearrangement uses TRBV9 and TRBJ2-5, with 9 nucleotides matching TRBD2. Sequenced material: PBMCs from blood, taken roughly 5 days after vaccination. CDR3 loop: CASSVAAGGGEETQYF. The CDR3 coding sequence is TGTGCCAGCAGCGTAGCAGCGGGAGGAGGAGAAGAGACCCAGTACTTC. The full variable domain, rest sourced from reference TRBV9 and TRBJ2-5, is DSGVTQTPKHLITATGQRVTLRCSPRSGDLSVYWYQQSLDQGLQFLIQYYNGEERAKGNILERFSAQQFPDLHSELNLSSLELGDSALYFCASSVAAGGGEETQYFGPGTRLLVL.